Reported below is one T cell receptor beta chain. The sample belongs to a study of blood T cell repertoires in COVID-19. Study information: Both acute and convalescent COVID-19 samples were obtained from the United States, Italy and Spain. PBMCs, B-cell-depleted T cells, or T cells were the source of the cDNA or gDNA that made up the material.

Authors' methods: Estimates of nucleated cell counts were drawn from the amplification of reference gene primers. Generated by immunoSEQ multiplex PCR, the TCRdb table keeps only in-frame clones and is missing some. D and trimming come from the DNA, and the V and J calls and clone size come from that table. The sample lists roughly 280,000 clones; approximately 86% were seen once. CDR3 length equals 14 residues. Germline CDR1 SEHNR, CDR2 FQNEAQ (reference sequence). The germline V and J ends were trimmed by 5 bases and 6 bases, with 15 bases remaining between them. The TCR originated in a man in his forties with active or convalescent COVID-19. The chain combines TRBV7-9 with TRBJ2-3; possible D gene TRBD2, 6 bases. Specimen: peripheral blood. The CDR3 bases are TGTGCCAGCAGCCAATGGCGGGGCCCCGATACGCAGTATTTT. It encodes CASSQWRGPDTQYF.